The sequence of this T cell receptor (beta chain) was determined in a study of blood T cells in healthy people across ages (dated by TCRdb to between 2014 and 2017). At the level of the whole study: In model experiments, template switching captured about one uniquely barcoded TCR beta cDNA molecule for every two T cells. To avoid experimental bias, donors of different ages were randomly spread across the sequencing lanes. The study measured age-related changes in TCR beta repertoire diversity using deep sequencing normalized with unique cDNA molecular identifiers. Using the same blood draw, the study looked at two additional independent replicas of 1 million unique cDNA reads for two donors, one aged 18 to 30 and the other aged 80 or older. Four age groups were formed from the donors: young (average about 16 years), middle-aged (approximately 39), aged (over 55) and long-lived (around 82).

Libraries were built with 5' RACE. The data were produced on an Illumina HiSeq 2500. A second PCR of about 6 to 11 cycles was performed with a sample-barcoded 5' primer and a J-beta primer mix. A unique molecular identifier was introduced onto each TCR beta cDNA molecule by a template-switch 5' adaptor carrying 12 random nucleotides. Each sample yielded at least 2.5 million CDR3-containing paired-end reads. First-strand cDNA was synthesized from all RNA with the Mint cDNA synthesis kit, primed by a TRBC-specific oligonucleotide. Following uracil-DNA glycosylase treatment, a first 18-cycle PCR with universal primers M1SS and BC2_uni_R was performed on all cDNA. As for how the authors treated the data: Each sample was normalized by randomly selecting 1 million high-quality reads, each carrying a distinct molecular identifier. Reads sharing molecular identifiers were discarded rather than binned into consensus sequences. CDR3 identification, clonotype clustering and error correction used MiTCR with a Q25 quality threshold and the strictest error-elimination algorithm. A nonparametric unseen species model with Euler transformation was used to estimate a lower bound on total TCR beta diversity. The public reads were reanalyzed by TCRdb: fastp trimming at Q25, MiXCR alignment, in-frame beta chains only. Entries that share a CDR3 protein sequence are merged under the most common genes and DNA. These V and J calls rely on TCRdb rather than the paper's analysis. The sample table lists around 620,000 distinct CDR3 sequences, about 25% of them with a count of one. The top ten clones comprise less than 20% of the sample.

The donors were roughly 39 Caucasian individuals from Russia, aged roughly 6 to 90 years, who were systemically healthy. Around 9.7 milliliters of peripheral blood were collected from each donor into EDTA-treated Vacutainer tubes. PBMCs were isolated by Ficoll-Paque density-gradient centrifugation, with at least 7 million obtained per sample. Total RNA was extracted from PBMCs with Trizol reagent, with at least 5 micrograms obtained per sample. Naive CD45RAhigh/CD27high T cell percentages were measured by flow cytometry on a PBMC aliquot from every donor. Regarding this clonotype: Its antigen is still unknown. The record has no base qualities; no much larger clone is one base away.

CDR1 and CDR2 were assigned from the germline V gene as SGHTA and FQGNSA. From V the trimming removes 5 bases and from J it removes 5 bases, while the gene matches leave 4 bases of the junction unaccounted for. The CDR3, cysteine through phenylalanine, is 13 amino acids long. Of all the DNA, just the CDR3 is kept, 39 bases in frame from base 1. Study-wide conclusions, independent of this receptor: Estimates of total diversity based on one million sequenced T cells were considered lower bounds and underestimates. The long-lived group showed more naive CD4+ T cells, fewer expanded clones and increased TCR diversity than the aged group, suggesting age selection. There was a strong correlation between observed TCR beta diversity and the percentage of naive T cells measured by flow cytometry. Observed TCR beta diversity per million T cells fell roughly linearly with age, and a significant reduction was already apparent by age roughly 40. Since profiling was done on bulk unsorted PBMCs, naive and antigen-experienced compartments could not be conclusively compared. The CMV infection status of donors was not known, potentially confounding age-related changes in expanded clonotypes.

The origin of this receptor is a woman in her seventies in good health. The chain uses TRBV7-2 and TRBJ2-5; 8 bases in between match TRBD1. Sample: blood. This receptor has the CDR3 CASSAQGVETQYF. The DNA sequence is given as TGTGCCAGCAGCGCACAGGGGGTCGAGACCCAGTACTTC.